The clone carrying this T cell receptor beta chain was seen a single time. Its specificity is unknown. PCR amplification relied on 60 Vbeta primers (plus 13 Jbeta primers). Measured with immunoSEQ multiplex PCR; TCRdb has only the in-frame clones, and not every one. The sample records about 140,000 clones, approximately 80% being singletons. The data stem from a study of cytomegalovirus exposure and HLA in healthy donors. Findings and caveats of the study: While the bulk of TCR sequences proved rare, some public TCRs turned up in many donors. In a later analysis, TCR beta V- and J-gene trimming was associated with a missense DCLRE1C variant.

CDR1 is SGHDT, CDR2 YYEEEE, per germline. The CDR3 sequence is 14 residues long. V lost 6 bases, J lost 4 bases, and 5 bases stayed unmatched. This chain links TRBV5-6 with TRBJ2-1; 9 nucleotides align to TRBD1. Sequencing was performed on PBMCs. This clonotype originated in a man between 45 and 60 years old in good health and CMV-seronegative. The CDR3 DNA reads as TGTGCCAGCACCCGGACAGGGGAATACAATGAGCAGTTCTTC. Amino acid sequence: CASTRTGEYNEQFF.